A single T cell receptor beta chain is shown here with its context. These data originate in a study of response to subunit inactivated influenza vaccine. A single record per CDR3 protein comes from TCRdb applying MiXCR to the RT-PCR reads. The repertoire holds hundreds of thousands of distinct CDR3 sequences, with around 11% as singletons. The germline gives CDR1 MNHEY, CDR2 SVGEGT. This CDR3 is built from 17 residues. J lost 0 bases, V lost 6 bases, and 10 bases had no gene match. These records were also assigned to another study, of T cells expressing NK-cell markers. Turning to that study: 5'RACE template switching with UMIs generated TCR beta cDNA.

Specimen: PBMCs from blood, collected on the day of vaccination. This chain joins TRBV6-2 or TRBV6-3 and TRBJ1-2; 10 bases are a match to TRBD1. The receptor was isolated from a man in his fifties or sixties who received an inactivated influenza vaccine. The chain's CDR3 is CASSRRDRGGTNYGYTF. The CDR3 DNA reads TGTGCCAGCAGCCGCCGGGACAGGGGAGGAACTAACTATGGCTACACCTTC.